The subject of this entry is one T cell receptor beta chain. This record belongs to a study of T cell changes during pregnancy in multiple sclerosis. Only in-frame clones appear in the TCRdb table, and some are missing; sequencing was by immunoSEQ multiplex PCR. The table shows more than 15,000 clones, with 75% to 90% occurring only once. The sequence derives from a female donor in good health, enrolled as a control in a pregnancy study. The starting material was CD8+ T cells from peripheral blood mononuclear cells, obtained in the third trimester of pregnancy.

The CDR3 is CASSQTSGIQETQYF. The CDR3 DNA sequence: TGTGCCAGCAGTCAGACTAGCGGTATTCAAGAGACCCAGTACTTC. V usage is TRBV6-5 and J usage is TRBJ2-5; 9 bases are shared with TRBD2. The CDR3 has 15 residues. V dropped 5 bases and J dropped 2; count of bases not matched to a gene: 6. Germline V gene lookup returns CDR1 MNHEY and CDR2 SVGAGI.